The 9 T cell receptor beta chains presented below share a single source sample, sequenced in a study of T-cell reconstitution after alpha-beta-depleted transplantation in children. Researchers prepared the TCRbeta library using unique molecular identifiers, the study reports. In TCRdb, the PCR reads were re-called with MiXCR into one record per CDR3 protein. The sample consists of about 150,000 distinct CDR3 sequences, more than 9.5% of them appearing once. Here the sequenced sample was PBMCs, taken before TCRalphabeta/CD19-depleted stem cell transplant. The receptors here all came from a boy aged 2 to 10 with acute myeloid leukemia, due to receive a stem cell transplant.

This clonotype occurred many times. V gene TRBV12-3 or TRBV12-4 combines with J gene TRBJ1-5; 9 bases map to TRBD1. V lost 5 bases, J lost 4 bases, and 9 bases stayed unmatched. This CDR3 has 16 amino acids. The CDR3 DNA is TGTGCCAGCAGTCCTATGTCTGGGACAGGGAATCAGCCCCAGCATTTT. Its translation: CASSPMSGTGNQPQHF.

This clonotype was recorded at least ten times. V usage is TRBV7-9 and J usage is TRBJ2-5; TRBD2 aligns across 7 bases. Germline V gene sequence: CDR1 SEHNR, CDR2 FQNEAQ (reference sequence). Trimming removed 1 base from V and 3 bases from J; junction bases left unmatched: 2. The CDR3 sequence is 14 residues long. This CDR3 is CASSLGLAEETQYF. The CDR3 nucleotides are TGTGCCAGCAGCTTAGGGCTAGCGGAAGAGACCCAGTACTTC.

This clonotype showed up many times. The gene calls are TRBV6-1 and TRBJ2-7, with 11 bases lining up with TRBD2. Looked up from germline, CDR1 is MNHNS and CDR2 is SASEGT. The V and J ends lost 7 bases and 5 bases, in that order; junction bases with no gene match: 13. This CDR3 is built from 16 residues. CDR3 DNA: TGTGCCAGCAATCCTATAGCGGGGGGGTCGATCCACGAGCAGTACGTC. Its protein product is CASNPIAGGSIHEQYV.

Regarding this clonotype: Since no conserved phenylalanine or tryptophan closes the CDR3, a read error is the likely cause. The chain carries TRBV20-1 and TRBJ2-1; 9 nucleotides align to TRBD1. The germline V gene encodes CDR1 DFQATT and CDR2 SNEGSKA (reference sequence). Trimming at V came to 3 bases and at J to 2 bases, leaving 2 bases not matched to a gene. The CDR3 loop spans 14 amino acids. For the CDR3, the DNA is TGCAGTGCTAGGGACAGGGGCCCCTACAATGAGCAGTTCTTA. Amino acid sequence: CSARDRGPYNEQFL.

Ten or more counts support this clonotype. The rearrangement links TRBV5-1 to TRBJ1-5, with D unclear. CDR3 length equals 14 residues. The germline V gene has CDR1 SGHRS and CDR2 YFSETQ. Deletions cut 3 bases from V and 5 bases from J, with 12 bases between. This CDR3 reads CASSSGPGDQPQHF. In DNA, the CDR3 is TGCGCCAGCAGCTCGGGCCCCGGGGATCAGCCCCAGCATTTT.

This clonotype turned up a few times. This chain connects TRBV11-2 to TRBJ2-5; D not certain. CDR3 size: 15 residues. V was shortened by 4 bases and J by 2 bases, with 14 bases between the two germline ends. Germline loops: CDR1 SGHAT, CDR2 FQNNGV. CDR3 DNA sequence: TGTGCCAGCAGCTCCCCTTTGGCGAAGCAAGAGACCCAGTACTTC. Translating it yields CASSSPLAKQETQYF.

A note on this clonotype: One base away lies a much larger clone, so this may be a sequencing read error. The V and J genes are TRBV30 and TRBJ1-1; D not certain. CDR1 and CDR2 from the germline V gene are GTSNPN and SVGIG (reference sequence). The CDR3 has 13 amino acids. V lost 4 bases, J lost 4 bases, and 13 bases lay in between. CDR3 region: CAWNVRLTTEAFF. CDR3 bases: TGTGCCTGGAATGTACGCTTAACCACTGAAGCTTTCTTT.

The table lists this clonotype with many counts. CDR3 nucleotides: TGCAGCGCACGCACCGGGACTAGCGGGGGTAATGAGCAGTTCTTC. Protein sequence: CSARTGTSGGNEQFF. The genes are TRBV29-1 and TRBJ2-1; 14 nucleotides match TRBD2. V dropped 7 bases and J dropped 7; count of bases not matched to a gene: 9. Per germline, CDR1 SQVTM and CDR2 ANQGSEA. This CDR3 spans 15 amino acids.

This clonotype was counted many times. This chain uses TRBV7-2 with TRBJ1-5; 7 bases map to TRBD1. This CDR3 spans 15 amino acids. Germline CDR1 is SGHTA and CDR2 is FQGNSA. With V trimmed by 6 bases and J by 7 bases, 12 bases remained unmatched. The CDR3 sequence is CASSEGALIAQPQHF. CDR3 nucleotides: TGTGCCAGCAGTGAGGGGGCTTTAATTGCCCAGCCCCAGCATTTT.